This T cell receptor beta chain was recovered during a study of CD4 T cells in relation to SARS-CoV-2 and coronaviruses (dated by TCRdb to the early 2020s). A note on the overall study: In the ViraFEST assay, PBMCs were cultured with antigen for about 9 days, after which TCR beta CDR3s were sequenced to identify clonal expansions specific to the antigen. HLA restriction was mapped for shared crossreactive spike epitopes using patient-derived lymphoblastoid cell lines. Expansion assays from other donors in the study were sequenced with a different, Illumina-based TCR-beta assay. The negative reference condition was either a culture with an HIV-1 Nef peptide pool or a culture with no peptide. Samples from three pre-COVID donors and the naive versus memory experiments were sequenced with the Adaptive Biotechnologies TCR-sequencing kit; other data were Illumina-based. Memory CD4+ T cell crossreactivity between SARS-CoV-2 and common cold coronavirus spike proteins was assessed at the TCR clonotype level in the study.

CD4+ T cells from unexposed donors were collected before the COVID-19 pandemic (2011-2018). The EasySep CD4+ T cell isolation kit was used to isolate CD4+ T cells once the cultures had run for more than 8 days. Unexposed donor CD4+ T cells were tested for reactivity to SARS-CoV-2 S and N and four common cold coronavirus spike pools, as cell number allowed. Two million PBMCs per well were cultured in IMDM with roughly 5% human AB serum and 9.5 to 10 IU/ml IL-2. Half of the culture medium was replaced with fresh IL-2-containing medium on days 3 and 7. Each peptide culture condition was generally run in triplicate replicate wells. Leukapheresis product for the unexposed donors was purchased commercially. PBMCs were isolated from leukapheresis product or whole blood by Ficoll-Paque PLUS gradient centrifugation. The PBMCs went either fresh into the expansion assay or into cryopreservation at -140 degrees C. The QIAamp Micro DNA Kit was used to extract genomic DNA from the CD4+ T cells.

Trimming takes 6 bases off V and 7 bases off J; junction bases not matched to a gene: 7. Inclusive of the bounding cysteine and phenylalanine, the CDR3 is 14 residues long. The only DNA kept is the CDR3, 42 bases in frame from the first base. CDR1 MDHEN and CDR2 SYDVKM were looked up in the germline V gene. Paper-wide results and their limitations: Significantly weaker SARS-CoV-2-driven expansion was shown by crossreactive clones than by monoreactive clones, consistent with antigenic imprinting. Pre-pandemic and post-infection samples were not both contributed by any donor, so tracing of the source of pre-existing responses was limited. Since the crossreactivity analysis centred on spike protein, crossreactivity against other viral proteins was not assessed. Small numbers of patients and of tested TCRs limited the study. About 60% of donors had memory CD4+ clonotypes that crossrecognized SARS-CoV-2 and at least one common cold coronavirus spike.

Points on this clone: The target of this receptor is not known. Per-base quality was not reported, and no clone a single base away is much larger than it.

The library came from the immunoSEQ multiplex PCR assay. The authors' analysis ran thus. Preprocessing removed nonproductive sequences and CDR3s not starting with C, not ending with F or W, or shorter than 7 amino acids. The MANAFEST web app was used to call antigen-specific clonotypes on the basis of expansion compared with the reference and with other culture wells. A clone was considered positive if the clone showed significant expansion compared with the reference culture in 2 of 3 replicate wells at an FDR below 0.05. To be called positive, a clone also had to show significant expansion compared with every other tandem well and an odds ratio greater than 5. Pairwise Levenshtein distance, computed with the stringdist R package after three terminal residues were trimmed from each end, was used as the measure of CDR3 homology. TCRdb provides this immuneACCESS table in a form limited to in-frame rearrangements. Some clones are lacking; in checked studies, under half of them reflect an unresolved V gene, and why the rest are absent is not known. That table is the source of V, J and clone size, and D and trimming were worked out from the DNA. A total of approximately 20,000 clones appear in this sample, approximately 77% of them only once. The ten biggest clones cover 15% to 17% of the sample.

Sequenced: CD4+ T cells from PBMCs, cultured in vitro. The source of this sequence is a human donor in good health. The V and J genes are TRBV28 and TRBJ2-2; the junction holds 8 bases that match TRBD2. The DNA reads TGTGCCAGCAGACCCGGGGGGGTAAGCGGGGAGCTGTTTTTT. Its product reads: CASRPGGVSGELFF. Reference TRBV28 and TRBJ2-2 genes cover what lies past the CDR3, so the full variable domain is DVKVTQSSRYLVKRTGEKVFLECVQDMDHENMFWYRQDPGLGLRLIYFSYDVKMKEKGDIPEGYSVSREKKERFSLILESASTNQTSMYLCASRPGGVSGELFFGEGSRLTVL.